The clone carrying this T cell receptor (beta chain) was detected only a few times. Its specificity is unknown. The sample originates from a study of cytomegalovirus exposure and HLA in healthy donors. The wider study: The Caucasian-associated ancestry cluster held under 90% of a few hundred genotyped donors. General study results and limits: Later analysis revealed greater clonal expansion in HLA-associated TCR beta chains than in equally common others. Among TCR sequences, most were rare, though some public TCRs appeared in many donors. Further analysis was carried out later, and it showed several of the most significant clusters appearing linked to common viral pathogens.

J was trimmed by 4 bases and V by 5 bases; bases with no gene match: 6. From germline, CDR1 is SEHNR and CDR2 FQNEAQ (reference sequence). This CDR3 contains 15 residues. Amplification used 60 Vbeta primers and 13 Jbeta primers. Using immunoSEQ multiplex PCR, the repertoire was profiled, and TCRdb retains in-frame clones only, with some absent. The table includes about 160,000 clones, approximately 80% detected once. The chain has TRBV7-9 and TRBJ2-3, with TRBD1 matching 10 bases. The sequence derives from a woman aged 50 to 60 in good health and CMV-seronegative. Sequenced input: PBMCs. The CDR3 region has the DNA TGTGCCAGCAGCCGAAGACAGGGGGCGGCAGATACGCAGTATTTT. Protein product: CASSRRQGAADTQYF.